The sequence of this T cell receptor (beta chain) was determined in a study of cytomegalovirus exposure and HLA in healthy donors. CDR3 length: 14 residues. Germline V gene lookup returns CDR1 MNHEY and CDR2 SVGAGI. V was clipped by 6 bases and J by 4 bases; unmatched bases: 6. PCR used 60 Vbeta primers and 13 Jbeta primers. Sequencing was performed with immunoSEQ multiplex PCR; in TCRdb, only in-frame clones are kept and a portion is missing. Its clone listing holds 120,000 or so clones. The receptor's source is a man between 18 and 29 years old in good health and CMV-seronegative. J is TRBJ1-3 and V is TRBV6-5; 7 positions agree with TRBD1. The material sequenced was PBMCs. The CDR3 DNA follows: TGTGCCAGCAGCAAGGGGGCGCGAGGAAACACCATATATTTT. Translation: CASSKGARGNTIYF.